This T cell receptor (beta chain) came from a study of cytomegalovirus exposure and HLA in healthy donors. Study results and limitations: A prior analysis recorded that most TCR beta V segments were productive about 87% or about 30% of the time. Specific recognition of CMV antigens was confirmed in vitro for a few chains (all CMV-associated).

Primers for the PCR totalled 60 Vbeta and 13 Jbeta. Repertoires were generated with immunoSEQ multiplex PCR, while TCRdb's copy carries only in-frame clones and drops some. The sample has roughly 200,000 clones, roughly 80% seen once; the top ten hold less than 3.5%. Germline V gene sequence: CDR1 LNHDA, CDR2 SQIVND (reference sequence). V lost 6 bases to trimming and J lost 4 bases; unmatched junction nucleotides: 9. The CDR3 runs to 15 residues. About this clone itself: What it recognizes is unknown.

The sequenced material came from PBMCs. The genes are TRBV19 and TRBJ1-5; TRBD1 aligns across 7 bases. This clonotype was sampled from a woman in her 30s in good health and CMV-seronegative. The chain's CDR3 is CASSRVTGPNQPQHF. Here the CDR3 DNA reads TGTGCCAGTAGCCGGGTGACAGGGCCAAATCAGCCCCAGCATTTT.